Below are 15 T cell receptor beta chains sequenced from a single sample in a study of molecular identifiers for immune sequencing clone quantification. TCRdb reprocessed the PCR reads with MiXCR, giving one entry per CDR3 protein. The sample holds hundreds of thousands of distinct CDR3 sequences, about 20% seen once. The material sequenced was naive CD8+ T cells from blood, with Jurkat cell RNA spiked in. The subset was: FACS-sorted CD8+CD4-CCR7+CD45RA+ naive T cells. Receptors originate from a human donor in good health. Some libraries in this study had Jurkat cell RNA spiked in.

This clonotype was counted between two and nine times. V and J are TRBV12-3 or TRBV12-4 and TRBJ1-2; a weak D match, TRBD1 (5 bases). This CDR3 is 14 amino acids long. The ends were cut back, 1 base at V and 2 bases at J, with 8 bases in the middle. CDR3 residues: CASSLGGNNYGYTF. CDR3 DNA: TGTGCCAGCAGTTTAGGGGGGAACAACTATGGCTACACCTTC.

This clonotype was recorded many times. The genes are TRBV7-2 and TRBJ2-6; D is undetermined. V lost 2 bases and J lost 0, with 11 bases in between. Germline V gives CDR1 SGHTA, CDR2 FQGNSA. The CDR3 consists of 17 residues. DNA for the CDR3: TGTGCCAGCAGCTTACCACAGCACAACTCTGGGGCCAACGTCCTGACTTTC. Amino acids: CASSLPQHNSGANVLTF.

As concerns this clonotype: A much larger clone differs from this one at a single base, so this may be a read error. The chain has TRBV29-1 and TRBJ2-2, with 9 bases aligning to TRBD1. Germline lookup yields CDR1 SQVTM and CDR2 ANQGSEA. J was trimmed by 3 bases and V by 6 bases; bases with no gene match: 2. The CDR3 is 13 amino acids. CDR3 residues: CSVQGAHTGELFF. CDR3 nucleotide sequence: TGCAGCGTACAGGGGGCGCACACCGGGGAGCTGTTTTTT.

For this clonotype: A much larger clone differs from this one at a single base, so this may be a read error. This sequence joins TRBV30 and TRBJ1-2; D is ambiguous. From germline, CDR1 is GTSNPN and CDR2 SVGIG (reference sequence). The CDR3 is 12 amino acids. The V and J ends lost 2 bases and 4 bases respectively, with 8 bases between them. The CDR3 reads CAWSLPAYGYTF. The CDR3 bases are TGTGCCTGGAGTCTGCCAGCCTATGGCTACACCTTC.

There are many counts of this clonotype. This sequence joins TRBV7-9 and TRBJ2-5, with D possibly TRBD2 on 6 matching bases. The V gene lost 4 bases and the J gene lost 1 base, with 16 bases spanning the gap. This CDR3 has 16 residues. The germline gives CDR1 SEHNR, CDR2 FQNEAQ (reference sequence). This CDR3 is CASSSGVGTSQETQYF. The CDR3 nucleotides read TGTGCCAGCAGCTCCGGGGTCGGGACTTCCCAAGAGACCCAGTACTTC.

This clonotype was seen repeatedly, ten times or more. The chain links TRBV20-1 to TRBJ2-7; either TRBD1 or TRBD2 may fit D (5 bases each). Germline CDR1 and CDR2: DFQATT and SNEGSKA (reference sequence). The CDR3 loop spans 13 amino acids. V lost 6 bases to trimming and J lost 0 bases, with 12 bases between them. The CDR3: CSALRDHSYEQYF. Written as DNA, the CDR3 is TGCAGTGCGCTCCGGGACCACTCCTACGAGCAGTACTTC.

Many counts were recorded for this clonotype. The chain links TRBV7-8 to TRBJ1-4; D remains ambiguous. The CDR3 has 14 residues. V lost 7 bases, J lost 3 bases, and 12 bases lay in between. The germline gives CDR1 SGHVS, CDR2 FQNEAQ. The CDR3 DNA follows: TGTGCCAGCACCGAATCCGCAGCTAATGAAAAACTGTTTTTT. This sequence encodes CASTESAANEKLFF.

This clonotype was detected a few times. The CDR3 coding sequence is TGTGCCAGCAGCGCCCCCGGGACAGCTGATCAGCCCCAGCATTTT. The encoded protein is CASSAPGTADQPQHF. This chain joins TRBV7-2 and TRBJ1-5; 7 bases are shared with TRBD1. CDR1 and CDR2 (germline): SGHTA, FQGNSA. The ends lost 5 bases at V and 5 bases at J; junction bases unmatched: 9. This CDR3 is 15 amino acids long.

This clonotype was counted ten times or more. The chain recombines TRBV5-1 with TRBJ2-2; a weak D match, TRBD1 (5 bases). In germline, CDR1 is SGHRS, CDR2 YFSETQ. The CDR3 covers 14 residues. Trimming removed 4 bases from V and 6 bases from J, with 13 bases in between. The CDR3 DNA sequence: TGCGCCAGCAGCAAAGCCGACAGTCCCGGGGAGCTGTTTTTT. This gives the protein CASSKADSPGELFF. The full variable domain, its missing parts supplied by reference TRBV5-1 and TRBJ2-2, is KAGVTQTPRYLIKTRGQQVTLSCSPISGHRSVSWYQQTPGQGLQFLFEYFSETQRNKGNFPGRFSGRQFSNSRSEMNVSTLELGDSALYLCASSKADSPGELFFGEGSRLTVL.

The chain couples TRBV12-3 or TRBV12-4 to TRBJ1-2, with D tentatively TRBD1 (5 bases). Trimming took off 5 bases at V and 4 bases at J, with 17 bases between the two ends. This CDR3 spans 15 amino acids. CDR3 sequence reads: CASSGEWGASYGYTF. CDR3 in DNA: TGTGCCAGCAGTGGGGAGTGGGGCGCGAGCTATGGCTACACCTTC.

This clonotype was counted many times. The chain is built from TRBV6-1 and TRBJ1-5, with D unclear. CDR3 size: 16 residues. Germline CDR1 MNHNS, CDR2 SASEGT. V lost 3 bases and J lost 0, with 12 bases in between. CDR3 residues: CASSEILWASNQPQHF. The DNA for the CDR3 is TGTGCCAGCAGTGAGATTCTCTGGGCTAGCAATCAGCCCCAGCATTTT.

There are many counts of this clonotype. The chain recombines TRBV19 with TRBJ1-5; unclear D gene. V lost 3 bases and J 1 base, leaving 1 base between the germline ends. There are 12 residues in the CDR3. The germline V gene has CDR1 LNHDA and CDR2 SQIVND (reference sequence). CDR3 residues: CASSMSNQPQHF. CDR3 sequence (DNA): TGTGCCAGTAGTATGAGCAATCAGCCCCAGCATTTT.

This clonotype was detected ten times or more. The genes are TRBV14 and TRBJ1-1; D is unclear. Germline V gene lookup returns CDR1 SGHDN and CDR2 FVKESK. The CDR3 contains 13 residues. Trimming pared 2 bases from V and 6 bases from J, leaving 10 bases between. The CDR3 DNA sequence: TGTGCCAGCAGCCAATTCAAACGGGCTGAAGCTTTCTTT. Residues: CASSQFKRAEAFF.

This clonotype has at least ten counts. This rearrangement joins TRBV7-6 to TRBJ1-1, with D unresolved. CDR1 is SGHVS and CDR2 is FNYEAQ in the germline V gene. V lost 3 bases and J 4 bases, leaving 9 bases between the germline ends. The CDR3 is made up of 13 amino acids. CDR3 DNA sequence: TGTGCCAGCAGCTTCGACCCGTCCACTGAAGCTTTCTTT. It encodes CASSFDPSTEAFF.

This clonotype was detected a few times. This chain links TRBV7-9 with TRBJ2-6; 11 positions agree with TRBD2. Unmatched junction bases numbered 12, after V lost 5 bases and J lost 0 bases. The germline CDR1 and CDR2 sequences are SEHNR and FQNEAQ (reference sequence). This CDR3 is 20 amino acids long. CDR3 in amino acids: CASSPPRTSGQNSGANVLTF. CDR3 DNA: TGTGCCAGCAGCCCTCCCCGGACTAGCGGGCAAAACTCTGGGGCCAACGTCCTGACTTTC.